What follows is one T cell receptor (beta chain) and its context. Antigen unknown. This CDR3 has 16 amino acids. V was clipped by 0 bases and J by 4 bases, with 13 bases between them. Germline V gene sequence: CDR1 SGHNT, CDR2 YENEEA. The sample originates from a study of tumor-infiltrating lymphocytes in glioblastoma multiforme. Broader study findings: No surface-marker sorting into functional T cell subtypes was done. Just one glioblastoma patient contributed to the TCR-mutation comparison.

TCR beta libraries were built from RNA through three nested multiplex PCR rounds using modified ARM-PCR. Input was 0.4 to 0.55 ug total RNA, reverse-transcribed with a C-beta primer. No unique molecular identifiers were described for these TCRB libraries. One entry per CDR3 protein, called by TCRdb with MiXCR from the multiplex PCR reads. The sample lists about 8,400 distinct CDR3 sequences, over 60% occurring once. Material for sequencing was brain tumor tissue. The TCR originated in a male donor with glioblastoma. The genes are TRBV11-3 and TRBJ1-5; D perhaps matches TRBD1 (5 bases). The CDR3 protein is CASSLDIQGDNQPQHF. The DNA for the CDR3 is TGTGCCAGCAGCTTAGATATACAAGGGGATAATCAGCCCCAGCATTTT.